This is a list of T cell receptor beta chains from one sample in a study of T-cell memory formation after mild COVID-19. One entry per CDR3 protein results from TCRdb running MiXCR on the 5' RACE reads. Of about 110,000 distinct CDR3 sequences in the sample, about a sixth were seen once. Input material: PBMCs or a T cell subset sorted from them (not recorded which). Receptor source: an adult woman who had mild COVID-19 (a few samples of this study predate the infection). Cell type and time point are not known. Both conserved end residues are part of each CDR3. The order of the fields is J gene, D gene, clone size, V gene, CDR3 DNA, CDR3 protein. A D gene is named only where the DNA matches it firmly. Size tells how often a clone was seen (once, few, many) or the class of an expanded clone, and some rows leave it out.

>TRBJ2-7|.|few|TRBV7-2
TGTGCCAGCAGCTTACTCACGGAATCCTACGAGCAGTACTTC
CASSLLTESYEQYF
>TRBJ2-7|TRBD1|few|TRBV20-1
TGCAGTGCTAGACTATGGGACAGCCCTTTTTACGAGCAGTACTTC
CSARLWDSPFYEQYF
>TRBJ2-7|TRBD2|many|TRBV5-5
TGTGCCAGCAGCCGGGGACTAGCCTACGAGCAGTACTTC
CASSRGLAYEQYF
>TRBJ1-1|.|.|TRBV6-5
TGTGCCAGCAGTTCGGGGACACGAAGTACTGAAGCTTTCTTT
CASSSGTRSTEAFF
>TRBJ2-1|TRBD2|.|TRBV4-3
TGCGCCAGCAGCCAAGGCCCACTAGCGGGGGAAAATGAGCAGTTCTTC
CASSQGPLAGENEQFF
>TRBJ2-7|.|.|TRBV11-2
TGTGCCAGCAGCTTAGATGACACAAGGGACCACGAGCAGTACTTC
CASSLDDTRDHEQYF
>TRBJ2-5|.|few|TRBV7-9
TGTGCCAGCAGCTTAGCGTTCGGCCCAAGCCGGGAGACCCAGTACTTC
CASSLAFGPSRETQYF
>TRBJ2-1|TRBD1|.|TRBV30
TGTGCCTGGAGTTTGGGGACAGGGGCTTACAATGAGCAGTTCTTC
CAWSLGTGAYNEQFF
>TRBJ1-1|TRBD1|few|TRBV12-3/TRBV12-4
TGTGCCAGCAGTCTAACCCCCGACAGGGAGAACACTGAAGCTTTCTTT
CASSLTPDRENTEAFF
>TRBJ2-3|.|few|TRBV9
TGTGCCAGCAGCGTAGGGGCAGATACGCAGTATTTT
CASSVGADTQYF
>TRBJ2-3|TRBD2|many|TRBV5-1
TGCGCCAGCAGCCCTCGGACTAGCGGGAGCACAGATACGCAGTATTTT
CASSPRTSGSTDTQYF
>TRBJ2-7|TRBD2|few|TRBV24-1
TGTGCCACGTCTAGCGGGACGAGCTCCTACGAGCAGTACTTC
CATSSGTSSYEQYF
>TRBJ1-2|.|.|TRBV29-1
TGCAGCGTTTACCCCCTCGGGGCTGATGGCTACACCTTC
CSVYPLGADGYTF
>TRBJ2-1|.|.|TRBV24-1
TGTGCCACCAGTGATTCGCCTGCCCGGGGTCCTCAGGCCAATGAGCAGTTCTTC
CATSDSPARGPQANEQFF
>TRBJ2-1|TRBD1|.|TRBV7-9
TGTGCCAGCAGGACAGGGGAATACCACAATGAGCAGTTCTTC
CASRTGEYHNEQFF
>TRBJ1-5|.|few|TRBV6-6
TGTGCCATCGAGGGGGGAGGAGGCAATCAGCCCCAGCATTTT
CAIEGGGGNQPQHF
>TRBJ1-1|TRBD1|.|TRBV6-1
TGTGCCAGCCCCGGGACAGGGTTTTGGGGCACTGAAGCTTTCTTT
CASPGTGFWGTEAFF
>TRBJ2-7|TRBD2|.|TRBV23-1
TGCGCCAGCAGTCAATGCCCCCCGAGGACTAGCGGGATGCCTAACTACGAGCAGTACTTC
CASSQCPPRTSGMPNYEQYF
>TRBJ2-7|.|.|TRBV7-9
TGTGCCAGCAGCTACGAGGACGGCACCTACGAGCAGTACTTC
CASSYEDGTYEQYF
>TRBJ1-4|.|.|TRBV15
TGTGCCACCAGCAGCAGGGTTAGGGAAAAACTGTTTTTT
CATSSRVREKLFF
>TRBJ1-5|.|.|TRBV6-5
TGTGCCAGCACTAACTCTCTGGGGCAAGGTCAGCCCCAGCATTTT
CASTNSLGQGQPQHF
>TRBJ2-1|.|many|TRBV7-3
TGTGCCAGCAGCTTAACTAGCAATGAGCAGTTCTTC
CASSLTSNEQFF
>TRBJ2-7|TRBD1|few|TRBV20-1
TGCAGTGCTAGGATCCGGGACAGAGCCTACGAGCAGTACTTC
CSARIRDRAYEQYF
>TRBJ2-7|.|.|TRBV6-1
TGTGCCAGCAGTGAAGGGATATCCTCCTACGAGCAGTACTTC
CASSEGISSYEQYF
>TRBJ2-3|.|.|TRBV4-2
TGTGCCAGCAGCCTCCTTGGTGGACATTCTGACACAGATACGCAGTATTTT
CASSLLGGHSDTDTQYF
>TRBJ2-7|.|.|TRBV4-1
TGCGCCAGCAGCCAAGTGGCGGGGCAGTCTTTGGAGCAGTACTTC
CASSQVAGQSLEQYF
>TRBJ2-5|.|few|TRBV6-5
TGTGCCAGCAAATTGGTTGACAGCAACCAAGAGACCCAGTACTTC
CASKLVDSNQETQYF
>TRBJ2-3|TRBD2|.|TRBV5-1
TGCGCCAGCAGCTCGGGACTAGCGGGGGTCCCCACCGATACGCAGTATTTT
CASSSGLAGVPTDTQYF
>TRBJ1-1|TRBD1|few|TRBV7-6
TGTGCCAGCAGCTTAGAGGTCAGGCTTGGGACAGACAACACTGAAGCTTTCTTT
CASSLEVRLGTDNTEAFF
>TRBJ2-7|TRBD2|.|TRBV20-1
TGCAGTGCTAGAGGCGGGACTAGCGGGGACTCCTACGAGCAGTACTTC
CSARGGTSGDSYEQYF
>TRBJ2-3|.|.|TRBV7-6
TGTGCCAGCAGCTTGCCCTACAGGGATACGCAGTATTTT
CASSLPYRDTQYF
>TRBJ2-7|.|few|TRBV9
TGTGCCAGCAGCGGGGCTCTGGCGGGCCGGCTGAACGAGCAGTACTTC
CASSGALAGRLNEQYF
>TRBJ1-5|TRBD1|.|TRBV29-1
TGCAGCGTGGGGACAGGGAATAGCAATCAGCCCCAGCATTTT
CSVGTGNSNQPQHF
>TRBJ2-1|.|.|TRBV9
TGTGCCAGCAGCTCAAACACAGGTGGAGGTGAGCAGTTCTTC
CASSSNTGGGEQFF
>TRBJ2-5|.|few|TRBV7-6
TGTGCCAGCAGCCCTCGGCCTAGCTGGGAGACCCAGTACTTC
CASSPRPSWETQYF
>TRBJ1-3|.|few|TRBV27
TGTGCCAGCAGATCGGACACCTACTCTGGAAACACCATATATTTT
CASRSDTYSGNTIYF
>TRBJ1-2|TRBD1|few|TRBV5-1
TGCGCCAGCAGCTCACAGGGGGCGGATAACTATGGCTACACCTTC
CASSSQGADNYGYTF
>TRBJ2-1|.|.|TRBV7-9
TGTGCCAGCAGCTTAGGGCCTAGAGCGAGGGATGAGCAGTTCTTC
CASSLGPRARDEQFF
>TRBJ2-7|TRBD1|few|TRBV7-9
TGTGCCACCACCGGGACAGGGAGCTCCTACGAGCAGTACTTC
CATTGTGSSYEQYF
>TRBJ2-1|.|.|TRBV6-2/TRBV6-3
TGTGCCAGCGACTTAGGAGGGGGGCCCTACAATGAGCAGTTCTTC
CASDLGGGPYNEQFF
>TRBJ2-7|TRBD1|few|TRBV2
TGTGCCAGCAGGCCGGGACAGAACAGTTTAAACTACGAGCAGTACTTC
CASRPGQNSLNYEQYF
>TRBJ2-3|TRBD2|.|TRBV29-1
TGCAGCGTTGGCGCTAGCGGGAGGAGCACAGATACGCAGTATTTT
CSVGASGRSTDTQYF
>TRBJ2-5|.|.|TRBV5-1
TGCGCCAGCAGGGAAGGGGGAGGAGAAGAGACCCAGTACTTC
CASREGGGEETQYF
>TRBJ2-5|TRBD1|few|TRBV5-1
TGCGCCAGCAGCTTGATCCCCGGGACAGAGTACCAAGAGACCCAGTACTTC
CASSLIPGTEYQETQYF
>TRBJ2-1|.|.|TRBV5-1
TGCGCCAGCAGCATCCGGGCGGGGCCCTCCTACAATGAGCAGTTCTTC
CASSIRAGPSYNEQFF
>TRBJ2-7|.|.|TRBV6-2/TRBV6-3
TGTGCCAGCAGTTACTCAGGAGTGACGTACGAGCAGTACTTC
CASSYSGVTYEQYF
>TRBJ2-7|TRBD2|.|TRBV11-2
TGTGCCAGCAGCTTAGAACCTGGGGCTAGCGGGAGGGCCCCCGAGGTCCCCTACGAGCAGTACTTC
CASSLEPGASGRAPEVPYEQYF
>TRBJ2-7|.|.|TRBV7-8
TGTGCCAGCAGCTACGGCCCGGGGCATCGAAACGAGCAGTACTTC
CASSYGPGHRNEQYF
>TRBJ1-3|.|few|TRBV29-1
TGCAGCGTTGAAGATCCCCACACGGCTGGAAACACCATATATTTT
CSVEDPHTAGNTIYF
>TRBJ2-7|.|.|TRBV14
TGTGCCAGCAGCCCCCTGCAGGGTTTCTACGAGCAGTACTTC
CASSPLQGFYEQYF
>TRBJ2-1|TRBD1|few|TRBV25-1
TGTGCCAGCAGGTCAACAGGGGACAATGAGCAGTTCTTC
CASRSTGDNEQFF
>TRBJ2-5|TRBD2|.|TRBV4-2
TGTGCCAGCAGCCAGCAGCCGCCTGGAGTAGCGGGCGAAAGGAGGGACCAGTACTTC
CASSQQPPGVAGERRDQYF
>TRBJ2-3|.|.|TRBV7-3
TGTGCCAGCAGCTCTACAAAGGACATCCCAGATACGCAGTATTTT
CASSSTKDIPDTQYF
>TRBJ2-7|TRBD1|few|TRBV7-8
TGTGCCAGCAGCTTTTACGACAGGGGAGAGCCCTACGAGCAGTACTTC
CASSFYDRGEPYEQYF
>TRBJ1-5|.|.|TRBV5-5
TGTGCCAGCAGCTTGTTAGGAGGGGAGGACCAGCCCCAGCATTTT
CASSLLGGEDQPQHF